This T cell receptor (beta chain) is from a study of T cell responses to AZD1222 COVID-19 vaccine. Data came from immunoSEQ multiplex PCR; TCRdb stores just in-frame clones and leaves some out. The data show 150,000 to 200,000 clones, 92% seen once. The length of the CDR3 is 15 residues. Deletions cut 6 bases from V and 1 base from J, with 15 bases between. Germline lookup yields CDR1 LNHDA and CDR2 SQIVND (reference sequence). Sequenced material: peripheral blood, taken 28 days after the second AZD1222 dose. The receptor comes from an adult who received the AZD1222 COVID-19 vaccine. V usage is TRBV19 and J usage is TRBJ1-2; D remains ambiguous. For the CDR3, the DNA is TGTGCCAGTAGCGTGGATCTCGTGGATAACTATGGCTACACCTTC. This translates into CASSVDLVDNYGYTF.